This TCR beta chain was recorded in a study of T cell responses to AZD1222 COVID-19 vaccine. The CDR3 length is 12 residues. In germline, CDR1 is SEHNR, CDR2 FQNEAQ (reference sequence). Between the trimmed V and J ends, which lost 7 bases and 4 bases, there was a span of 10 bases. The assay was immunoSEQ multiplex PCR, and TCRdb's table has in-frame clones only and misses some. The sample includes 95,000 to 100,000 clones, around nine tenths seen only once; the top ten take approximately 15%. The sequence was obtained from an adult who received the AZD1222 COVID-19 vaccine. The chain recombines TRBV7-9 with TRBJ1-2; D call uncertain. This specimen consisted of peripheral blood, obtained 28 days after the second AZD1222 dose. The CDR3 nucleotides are TGTGCCAGCACAAGCGGAGGCTATGGCTACACCTTC. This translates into CASTSGGYGYTF.